The 13 T cell receptor beta chains below come from one sample, sequenced in a study of neurological immune-mediated disorders. TCRdb independently ran MiXCR on the 5' RACE reads; one entry per CDR3 protein. The table records roughly 74,000 distinct CDR3 sequences, less than 5.5% of them present only once. Sequencing was done on a sample of PBMCs. Every receptor here comes from a man in his late teens or twenties with multiple sclerosis.

This clonotype was counted at least ten times. V is TRBV7-6 and J is TRBJ2-5; 7 bases are shared with TRBD2. Germline V gene data show CDR1 as SGHVS and CDR2 as FNYEAQ. The V and J ends lost 4 bases and 5 bases, in that order; junction bases with no gene match: 13. This CDR3 has 16 residues. The CDR3 coding sequence is TGTGCCAGCAGCTCGAGGCCGGGGAGGGGAGGGGAGACCCAGTACTTC. It is translated as CASSSRPGRGGETQYF.

The chain has TRBV5-5 and TRBJ1-1; D unclear. CDR3 length: 15 residues. Germline V gene data show CDR1 as SGHKS and CDR2 as YYEKEE (reference sequence). V gave up 2 bases and J gave up 0 bases, with 11 bases separating them. CDR3 amino acids: CASSLGYFLNTEAFF. The CDR3 DNA reads TGTGCCAGCAGCTTAGGTTACTTCTTGAACACTGAAGCTTTCTTT.

Ten or more counts support this clonotype. This chain connects TRBV20-1 to TRBJ2-3; no clear D. CDR1 DFQATT and CDR2 SNEGSKA come from the germline V gene (reference sequence). Trimming removed 6 bases from V and 0 bases from J, with 10 bases in between. The length of the CDR3 is 13 residues. The CDR3 is CSAALGSTDTQYF. CDR3 bases: TGCAGTGCCGCTCTGGGCAGCACAGATACGCAGTATTTT.

There are many counts of this clonotype. The V gene is TRBV12-3 or TRBV12-4, the J gene TRBJ1-3; D unclear. V shed 7 bases and J shed 0 bases, with 16 bases lying between them. The CDR3 extends over 16 amino acids. DNA of the CDR3: TGTGCCAGCACCTTGGACGAATATGGCTCTGGAAACACCATATATTTT. Translation gives CASTLDEYGSGNTIYF.

At least ten counts were recorded for this clonotype. The chain links TRBV27 to TRBJ1-2; 8 nucleotides align to TRBD1. The V segment lost 5 bases and the J segment 0 bases; nucleotides outside the gene matches: 11. The CDR3 spans 17 residues. Germline loops: CDR1 MNHEY, CDR2 SMNVEV (reference sequence). CDR3 sequence reads: CASSPIRQGNANYGYTF. The CDR3 coding sequence is TGTGCCAGCAGTCCTATCCGACAGGGGAATGCTAACTATGGCTACACCTTC.

The table lists this clonotype with many counts. This chain connects TRBV5-1 to TRBJ2-1, with D possibly being TRBD2 (5 bases). The CDR3 is 15 residues long. V lost 0 bases, J lost 0 bases, and 7 bases lay in between. Per germline, CDR1 SGHRS and CDR2 YFSETQ. The CDR3 reads CASSLAGYSYNEQFF. The CDR3 DNA reads TGCGCCAGCAGCTTGGCGGGGTACTCCTACAATGAGCAGTTCTTC. Combining the CDR3 with reference TRBV5-1 and TRBJ2-1 gives the whole variable domain KAGVTQTPRYLIKTRGQQVTLSCSPISGHRSVSWYQQTPGQGLQFLFEYFSETQRNKGNFPGRFSGRQFSNSRSEMNVSTLELGDSALYLCASSLAGYSYNEQFFGPGTRLTVL.

This clonotype occurred a few times. A much larger clone lies one base from this, so it may be a read error. This chain links TRBV10-3 with TRBJ2-4, with TRBD2 matching over 7 bases. The CDR3 length is 15 residues. Germline V CDR1 and CDR2: ENHRY, SYGVKD. In DNA, the CDR3 is TGTGCCATCAGTGGGAAGGGAGGGGTCCAAAAAATTCAGTACTTC. Translated, it gives CAISGKGGVQKIQYF.

This clonotype was found many times. The chain employs TRBV15 and TRBJ1-1; D gene unclear. The V gene's germline CDR1 is LNHNV and CDR2 YYDKDF (reference sequence). Trimming cost V 5 bases and J 5 bases, with 21 bases left between them. The CDR3 loop spans 16 amino acids. CDR3 DNA sequence: TGTGCCACCAGCCCGGTAAACTCGAAGGGATTGACTGAAGCTTTCTTT. Translation: CATSPVNSKGLTEAFF.

This clonotype was observed at least ten times. The chain recombines TRBV10-3 with TRBJ2-1; 10 bases are shared with TRBD1. Germline V gene data show CDR1 as ENHRY and CDR2 as SYGVKD. The J segment lost 8 bases and the V segment lost 5 bases, leaving 15 bases of the junction unmatched. The length of the CDR3 is 17 residues. CDR3 in DNA: TGTGCCATCAGTCAGCCACTGGACCGGGACAGGGGCCATGAGCAGTTCTTC. As protein: CAISQPLDRDRGHEQFF.

This clonotype has a count of ten or more. The CDR3 region is CSASTRGHPNQPQHF. The CDR3 DNA is TGCAGTGCTAGTACCAGGGGACACCCCAATCAGCCCCAGCATTTT. This chain links TRBV20-1 with TRBJ1-5, with D perhaps matching TRBD1 (6 bases). The CDR3 loop spans 15 amino acids. V gave up 3 bases and J gave up 3 bases, with 15 bases separating them. Germline CDR1 DFQATT, CDR2 SNEGSKA (reference sequence).

This clonotype appeared many times. The CDR3 coding sequence is TGTGCCAGCAGCTTACAGGGCCGCGAGCAGTACTTC. This encodes CASSLQGREQYF. The rearrangement joins TRBV5-8 to TRBJ2-7; D may be TRBD1 (6 bases). The germline gives CDR1 SGHTS, CDR2 YDEGEE. V was trimmed by 2 bases and J by 6 bases, leaving 9 bases between them. This CDR3 contains 12 residues.

This clonotype was observed many times. The chain has TRBV10-2 and TRBJ2-7, with TRBD1 identical over 10 bases. J was trimmed by 3 bases and V by 2 bases; bases with no gene match: 4. Germline CDR1 reads WSHSY; CDR2 reads SAAADI. CDR3 length: 15 residues. The CDR3 bases are TGCGCCAGCAGTGAGCGGACAGGGGGAAACTACGAGCAGTACTTC. Translated, it gives CASSERTGGNYEQYF.

As to this clonotype: This clone may be a read error of a much larger clone one base away. The CDR3 here is CASSQRSGSLDGYTF. In nucleotides, the CDR3 is TGTGCCAGCAGTCAACGGTCAGGGAGCTTGGATGGCTACACCTTC. The chain combines TRBV12-3 or TRBV12-4 with TRBJ1-2, with a tentative D call TRBD1 (5 bases). The CDR3 has 15 amino acids. V was pared by 5 bases and J by 6 bases, with 19 bases between.